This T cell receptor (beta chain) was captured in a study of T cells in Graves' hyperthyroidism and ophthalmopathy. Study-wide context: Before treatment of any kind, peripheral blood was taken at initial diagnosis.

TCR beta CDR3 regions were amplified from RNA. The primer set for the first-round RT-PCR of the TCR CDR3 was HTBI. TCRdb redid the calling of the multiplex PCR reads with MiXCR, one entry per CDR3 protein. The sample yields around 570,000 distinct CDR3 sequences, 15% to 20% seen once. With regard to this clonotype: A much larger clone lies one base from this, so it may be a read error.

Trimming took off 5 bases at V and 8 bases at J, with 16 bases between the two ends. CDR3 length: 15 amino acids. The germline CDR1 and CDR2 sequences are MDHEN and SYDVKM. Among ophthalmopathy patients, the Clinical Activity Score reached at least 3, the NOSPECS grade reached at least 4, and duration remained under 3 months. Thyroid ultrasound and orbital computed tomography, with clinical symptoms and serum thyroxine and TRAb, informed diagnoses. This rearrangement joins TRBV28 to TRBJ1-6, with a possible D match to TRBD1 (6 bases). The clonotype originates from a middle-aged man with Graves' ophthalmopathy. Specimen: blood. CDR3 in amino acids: CASSPGQTGDSPLHF. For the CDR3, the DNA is TGTGCCAGCAGTCCGGGACAAACAGGCGATTCACCCCTCCACTTT.